These T cell receptor beta chains were read from a single sample in a study of CD8+CD57+ T cells in acquired aplastic anemia. TCRdb itself ran the reads through MiXCR, one entry per CDR3 protein. Among about 120,000 distinct CDR3 sequences listed, under 65% were seen once. What was sequenced was sorted CD4+, CD8+, or CD8+CD57+ T cells (not recorded which) from PBMCs. The receptors originated from a human donor with aplastic anemia. The CDR3 runs from the conserved cysteine through the conserved F or W. A D gene is named only where the DNA matches it firmly. Size is omitted from some rows. Given values are once, few, many or a class for expanded clones.

TRBJ2-3	.	.	TRBV2	TGTGCCAGCAGTGCTGTATCCTGGGGCACAGATACGCAGTATTTT	CASSAVSWGTDTQYF
TRBJ2-7	.	.	TRBV10-3	TGTGCCGCAAACAGGGAGGGCCAGGCGTCCTACGAGCAGTACTTC	CAANREGQASYEQYF
TRBJ1-1	TRBD1	.	TRBV29-1	TGCAGCGTCGACAGGGAGGTAGAAGCTTTCTTT	CSVDREVEAFF
TRBJ1-2	.	.	TRBV28	TGTGCCAGCAGTTTACTGGTGGCCTATGGCTACACCTTC	CASSLLVAYGYTF
TRBJ1-2	TRBD1	few	TRBV24-1	TGTGCCACCAGTGATTCCAAGAAGGGGACAGACTATGGCTACACCTTC	CATSDSKKGTDYGYTF
TRBJ2-6	.	.	TRBV19	TGTGCCAGTAAAAGCTCTGGGGCCAACGTCCTGACTTTC	CASKSSGANVLTF
TRBJ2-1	.	.	TRBV25-1	TGTGCCAGCAGTTTGGCGACCTACAATGAGCAGTTCTTC	CASSLATYNEQFF
TRBJ2-2	.	once	TRBV7-2	TGTGCCAGCAGCCCCCCCGGGTCGAACGGGGAGCTGTTTTTT	CASSPPGSNGELFF
TRBJ1-5	.	.	TRBV20-1	TGCAGTACCACGCTATGGGGGGTTCAAAGCAATCAGCCCCAGCATTTT	CSTTLWGVQSNQPQHF
TRBJ2-7	.	.	TRBV20-1	TGCAGTGCTAGTATGCGATACGAGCAGTACTTC	CSASMRYEQYF
TRBJ1-4	.	.	TRBV19	TGTGCCAGTAGTTGGGGGTTCGGTGAAAAACTGTTTTTT	CASSWGFGEKLFF
TRBJ2-7	TRBD2	.	TRBV5-5	TGTGCCAGCAGCCAAACTGGGACTAGCGGAGAGCAGTACTTC	CASSQTGTSGEQYF
TRBJ2-5	TRBD1	once	TRBV15	TGTGCCACCAGTCCTGACAGGGTATCTGGGACCCAGTACTTC	CATSPDRVSGTQYF
TRBJ2-2	.	.	TRBV5-1	TGCGCCAGCAGCTACTTCCCGGGGGATACCGGGGAGCTGTTTTTT	CASSYFPGDTGELFF
TRBJ1-2	.	.	TRBV15	TGTGCCACCAGCCGGTCGGGACCCGCTTATGGCTACACCTTC	CATSRSGPAYGYTF
TRBJ1-1	.	few	TRBV19	TGTGCCAGTAGTATGTCTGCTGAAGCTTTCTTT	CASSMSAEAFF